This record looks at one TCR beta chain sequence and its context. Antigen specificity is unknown. Unmatched junction bases numbered 24, after V lost 8 bases and J lost 10 bases. The germline gives CDR1 MNHEY, CDR2 SMNVEV (reference sequence). This CDR3 contains 18 residues. Sequencing used immunoSEQ multiplex PCR; TCRdb keeps in-frame clones, though not all of them. The data show 1.5 million to 2.5 million clones, less than 95% seen once. The sample belongs to a study of shared clonotypes between healthy human individuals. Study-level information: Each donor had three CD4 naive, three CD4 memory, two CD8 naive and one CD8 memory plate. Study-level findings and limits: Clonotype sharing across several donors was observed for 4.5% to 6.5% of naive CD4 clonotypes. Having only a few donors restricted how much genetic and exposure-history diversity was captured.

Selected positively for CCR7 and CD45RO-negative, naive CD8 cells excluded terminally differentiated effector memory CD45RA+ cells. Healthy HIV-negative adults with no recent acute infections or vaccinations were recruited as donors. The rearrangement joins TRBV27 to TRBJ2-1, with 9 bases that match TRBD2. The sequence was obtained from a man in his late teens or twenties in good health. The source material was naive CD8+ T cells sorted from blood. The CDR3 nucleotides read TGTGCCAGCTCACCCCCCAGTTACCGCGGGAGGGCCTCGGGGGAGCAGTTCTTC. It codes for CASSPPSYRGRASGEQFF.